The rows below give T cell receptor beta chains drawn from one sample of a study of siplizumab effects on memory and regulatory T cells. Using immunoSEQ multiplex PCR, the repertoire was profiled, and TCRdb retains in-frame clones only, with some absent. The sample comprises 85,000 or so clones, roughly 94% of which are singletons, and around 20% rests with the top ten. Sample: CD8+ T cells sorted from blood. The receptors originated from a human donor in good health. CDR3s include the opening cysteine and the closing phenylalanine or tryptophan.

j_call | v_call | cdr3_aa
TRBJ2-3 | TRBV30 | CAWSNPTSGGAPSTDTQYF
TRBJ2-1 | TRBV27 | CASSWSSSVGNNEQFF
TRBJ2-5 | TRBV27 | CASSRLSDRGETQYF
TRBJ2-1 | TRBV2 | CASSAGTAYNEQFF
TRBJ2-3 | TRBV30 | CAWSASDTQYF
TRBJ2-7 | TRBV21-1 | CASMPPSDRGLHEQYF
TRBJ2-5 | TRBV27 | CASSSRDTSIQETQYF
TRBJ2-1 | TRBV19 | CASKTGTSSERYYNEQFF
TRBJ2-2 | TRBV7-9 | CASSFAAGVNTGELFF
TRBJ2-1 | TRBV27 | CASSLNSGRHNEQFF
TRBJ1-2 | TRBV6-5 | CASSYLNRAGGYTF
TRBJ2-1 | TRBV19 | CASNSGVGYNEQFF
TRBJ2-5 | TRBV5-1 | CASSLAAFQETQYF
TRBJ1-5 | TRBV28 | CASRKPGLGGYQPQHF
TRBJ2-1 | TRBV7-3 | CASSLSGLAGGLIRNEQFF
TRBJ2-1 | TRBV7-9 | CASTLIDDEQFF
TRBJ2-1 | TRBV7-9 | CASSLMGDEQFF